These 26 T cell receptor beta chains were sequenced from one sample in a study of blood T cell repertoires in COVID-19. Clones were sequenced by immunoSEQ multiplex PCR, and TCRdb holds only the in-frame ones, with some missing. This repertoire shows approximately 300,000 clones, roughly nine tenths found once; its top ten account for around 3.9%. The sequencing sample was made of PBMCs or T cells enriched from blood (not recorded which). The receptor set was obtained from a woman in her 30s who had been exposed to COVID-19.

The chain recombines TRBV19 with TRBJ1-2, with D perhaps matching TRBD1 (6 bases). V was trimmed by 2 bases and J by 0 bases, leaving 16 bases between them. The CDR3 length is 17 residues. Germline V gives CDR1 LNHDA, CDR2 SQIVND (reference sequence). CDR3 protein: CASSIPQGIFTNYGYTF. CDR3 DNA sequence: TGTGCCAGTAGTATACCACAGGGAATCTTCACTAACTATGGCTACACCTTC. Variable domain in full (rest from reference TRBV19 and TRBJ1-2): DGGITQSPKYLFRKEGQNVTLSCEQNLNHDAMYWYRQDPGQGLRLIYYSQIVNDFQKGDIAEGYSVSREKKESFPLTVTSAQKNPTAFYLCASSIPQGIFTNYGYTFGSGTRLTVV.

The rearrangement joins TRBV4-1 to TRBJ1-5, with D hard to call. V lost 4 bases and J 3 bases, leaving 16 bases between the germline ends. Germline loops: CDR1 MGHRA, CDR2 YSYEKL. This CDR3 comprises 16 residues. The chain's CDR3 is CASSPSMAAANQPQHF. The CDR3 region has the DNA TGCGCCAGCAGCCCCTCTATGGCCGCGGCCAATCAGCCCCAGCATTTT.

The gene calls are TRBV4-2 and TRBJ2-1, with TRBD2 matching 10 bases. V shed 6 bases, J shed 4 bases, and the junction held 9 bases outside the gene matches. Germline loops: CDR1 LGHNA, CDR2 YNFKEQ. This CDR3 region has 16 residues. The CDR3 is CASSPISGGTYNEQFF. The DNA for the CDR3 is TGTGCCAGCAGTCCTATTAGCGGGGGGACGTACAATGAGCAGTTCTTC.

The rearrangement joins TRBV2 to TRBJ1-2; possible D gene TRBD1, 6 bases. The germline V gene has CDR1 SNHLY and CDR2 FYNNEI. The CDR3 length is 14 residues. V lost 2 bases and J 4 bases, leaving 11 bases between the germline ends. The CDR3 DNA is TGTGCCAGCAGTGAACGGGGGGCGGGCTATGGCTACACCTTC. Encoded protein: CASSERGAGYGYTF.

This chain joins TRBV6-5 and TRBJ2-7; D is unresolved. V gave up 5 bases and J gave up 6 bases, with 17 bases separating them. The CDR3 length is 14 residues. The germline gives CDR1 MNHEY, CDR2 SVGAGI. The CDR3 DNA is TGTGCCAGCAGTCCCAACCCTAGAGACGGCGAGCAGTACTTC. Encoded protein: CASSPNPRDGEQYF.

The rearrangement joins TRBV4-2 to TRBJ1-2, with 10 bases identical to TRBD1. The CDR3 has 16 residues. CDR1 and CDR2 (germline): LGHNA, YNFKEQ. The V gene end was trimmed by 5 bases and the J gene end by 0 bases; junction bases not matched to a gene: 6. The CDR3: CASSGGQGSANYGYTF. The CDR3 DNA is TGTGCCAGCAGCGGGGGACAGGGGAGTGCTAACTATGGCTACACCTTC.

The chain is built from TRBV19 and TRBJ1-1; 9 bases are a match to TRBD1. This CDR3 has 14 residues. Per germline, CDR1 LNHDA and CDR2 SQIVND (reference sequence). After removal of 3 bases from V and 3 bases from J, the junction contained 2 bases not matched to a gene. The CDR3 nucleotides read TGTGCCAGTAGTATGGGACAGGGTGACACTGAAGCTTTCTTT. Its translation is CASSMGQGDTEAFF.

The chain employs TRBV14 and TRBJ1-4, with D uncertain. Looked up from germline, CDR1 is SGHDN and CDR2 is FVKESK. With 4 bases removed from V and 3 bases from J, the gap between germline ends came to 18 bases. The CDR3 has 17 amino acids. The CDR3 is CASSPMRRGKANEKLFF. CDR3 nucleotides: TGTGCCAGCAGCCCAATGCGCCGGGGAAAGGCTAATGAAAAACTGTTTTTT.

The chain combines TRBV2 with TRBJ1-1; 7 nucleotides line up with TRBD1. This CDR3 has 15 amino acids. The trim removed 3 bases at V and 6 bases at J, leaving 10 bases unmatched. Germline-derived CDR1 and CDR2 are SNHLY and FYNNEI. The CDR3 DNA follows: TGTGCCAGCAGTGATCTGGGACAGAGTACCGCTGAAGCTTTCTTT. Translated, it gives CASSDLGQSTAEAFF.

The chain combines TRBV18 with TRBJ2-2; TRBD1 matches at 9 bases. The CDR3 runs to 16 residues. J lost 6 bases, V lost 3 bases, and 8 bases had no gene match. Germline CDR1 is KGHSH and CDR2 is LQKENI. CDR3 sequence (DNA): TGTGCCAGCTCACCCGGGACAGGGTTCATGGCCGGGGAGCTGTTTTTT. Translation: CASSPGTGFMAGELFF. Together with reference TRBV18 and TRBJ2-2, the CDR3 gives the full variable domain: NAGVMQNPRHLVRRRGQEARLRCSPMKGHSHVYWYRQLPEEGLKFMVYLQKENIIDESGMPKERFSAEFPKEGPSILRIQQVVRGDSAAYFCASSPGTGFMAGELFFGEGSRLTVL.

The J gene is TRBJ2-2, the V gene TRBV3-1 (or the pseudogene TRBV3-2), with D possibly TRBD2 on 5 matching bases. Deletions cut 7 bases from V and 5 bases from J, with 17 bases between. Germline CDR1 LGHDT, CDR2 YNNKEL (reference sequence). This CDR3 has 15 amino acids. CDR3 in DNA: TGTGCCAGCAAGATCACAGTCAGCGGAACCGGGGAGCTGTTTTTT. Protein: CASKITVSGTGELFF.

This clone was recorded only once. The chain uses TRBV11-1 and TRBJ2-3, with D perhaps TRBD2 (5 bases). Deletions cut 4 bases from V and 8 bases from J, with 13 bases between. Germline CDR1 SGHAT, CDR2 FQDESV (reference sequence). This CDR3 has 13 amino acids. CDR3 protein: CASSSGFMGTQYF. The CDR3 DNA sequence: TGTGCCAGCAGCTCGGGGTTCATGGGTACGCAGTATTTT.

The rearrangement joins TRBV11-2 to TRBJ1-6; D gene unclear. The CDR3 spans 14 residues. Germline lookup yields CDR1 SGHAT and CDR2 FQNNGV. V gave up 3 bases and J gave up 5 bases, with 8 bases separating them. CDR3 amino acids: CASSFQRNNSPLHF. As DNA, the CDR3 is TGTGCCAGCAGCTTCCAGCGAAATAATTCACCCCTCCACTTT.

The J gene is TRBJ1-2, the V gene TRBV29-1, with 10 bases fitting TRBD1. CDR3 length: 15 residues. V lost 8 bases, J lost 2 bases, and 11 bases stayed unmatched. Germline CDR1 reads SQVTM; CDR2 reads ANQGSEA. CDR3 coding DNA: TGCAGCTCCTACCAGGACAGGGGGAAGAACTATGGCTACACCTTC. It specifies CSSYQDRGKNYGYTF.

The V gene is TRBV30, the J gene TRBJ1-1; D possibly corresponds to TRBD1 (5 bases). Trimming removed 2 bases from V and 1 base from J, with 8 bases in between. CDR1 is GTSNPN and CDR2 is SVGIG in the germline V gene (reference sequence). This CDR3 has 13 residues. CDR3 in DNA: TGTGCCTGGAGTATGGGGGGGAACACTGAAGCTTTCTTT. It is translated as CAWSMGGNTEAFF.

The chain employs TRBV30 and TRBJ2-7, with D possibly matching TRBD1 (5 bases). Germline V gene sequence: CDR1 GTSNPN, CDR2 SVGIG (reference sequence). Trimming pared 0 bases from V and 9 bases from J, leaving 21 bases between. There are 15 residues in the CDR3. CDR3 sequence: CAWSVGYGRALAQYF. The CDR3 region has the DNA TGTGCCTGGAGTGTTGGTTACGGCAGGGCTTTGGCGCAGTACTTC.

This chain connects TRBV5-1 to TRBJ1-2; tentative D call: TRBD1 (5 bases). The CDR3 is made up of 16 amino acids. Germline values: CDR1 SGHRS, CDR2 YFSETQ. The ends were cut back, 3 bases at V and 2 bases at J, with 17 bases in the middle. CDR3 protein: CASSSLPFGANYGYTF. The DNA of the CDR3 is TGCGCCAGCAGCTCCCTCCCCTTTGGGGCCAACTATGGCTACACCTTC.

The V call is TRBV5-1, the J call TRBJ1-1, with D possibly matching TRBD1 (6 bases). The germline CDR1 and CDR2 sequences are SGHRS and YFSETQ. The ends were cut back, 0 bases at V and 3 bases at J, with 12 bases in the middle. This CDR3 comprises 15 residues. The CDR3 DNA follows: TGCGCCAGCAGCTTGGCCCTGGGGGCGGACACTGAAGCTTTCTTT. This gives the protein CASSLALGADTEAFF.

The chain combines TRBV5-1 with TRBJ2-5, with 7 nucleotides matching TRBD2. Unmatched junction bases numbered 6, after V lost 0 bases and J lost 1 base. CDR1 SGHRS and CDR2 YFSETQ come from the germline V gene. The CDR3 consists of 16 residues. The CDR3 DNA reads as TGCGCCAGCAGCTTGGGGCTAGCGGAGCTCCAAGAGACCCAGTACTTC. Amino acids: CASSLGLAELQETQYF.

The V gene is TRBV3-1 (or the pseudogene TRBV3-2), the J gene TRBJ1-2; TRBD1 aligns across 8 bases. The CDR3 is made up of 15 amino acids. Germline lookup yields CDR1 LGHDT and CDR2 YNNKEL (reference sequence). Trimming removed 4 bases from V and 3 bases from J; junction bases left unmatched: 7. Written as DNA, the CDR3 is TGTGCCAGCAGCCCGGGCAGGGGGCCGTACTATGGCTACACCTTC. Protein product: CASSPGRGPYYGYTF.

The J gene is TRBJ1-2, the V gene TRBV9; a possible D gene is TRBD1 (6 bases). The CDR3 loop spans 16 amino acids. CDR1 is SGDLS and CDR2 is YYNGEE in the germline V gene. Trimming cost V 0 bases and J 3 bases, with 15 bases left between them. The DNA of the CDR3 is TGTGCCAGCAGCGTAGACTCCGGGAGGGGGGACTATGGCTACACCTTC. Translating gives CASSVDSGRGDYGYTF.

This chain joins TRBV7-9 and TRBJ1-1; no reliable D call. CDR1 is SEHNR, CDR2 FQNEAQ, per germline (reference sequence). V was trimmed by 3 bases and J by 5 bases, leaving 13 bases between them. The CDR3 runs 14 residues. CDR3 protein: CASSFGDSGTEAFF. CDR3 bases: TGTGCCAGCAGCTTCGGAGATAGCGGGACTGAAGCTTTCTTT.

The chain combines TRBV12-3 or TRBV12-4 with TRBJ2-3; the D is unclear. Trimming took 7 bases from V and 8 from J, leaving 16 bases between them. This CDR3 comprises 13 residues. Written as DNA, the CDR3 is TGTGCCAGCACCTTTATCAGATCCCCTACGCAGTATTTT. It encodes CASTFIRSPTQYF.

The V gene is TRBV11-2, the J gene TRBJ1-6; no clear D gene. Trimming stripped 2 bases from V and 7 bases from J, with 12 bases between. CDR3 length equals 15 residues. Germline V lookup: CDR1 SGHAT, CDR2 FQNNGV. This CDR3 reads CASSLSGAQNSPLHF. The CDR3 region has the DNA TGTGCCAGCAGCTTAAGTGGAGCCCAGAATTCACCCCTCCACTTT.

The CDR3 region has the DNA TGTGCCAGTAGTATGAGGCTGGGCTACGAGCAGTACTTC. Amino acids: CASSMRLGYEQYF. The chain employs TRBV19 and TRBJ2-7; D remains ambiguous. Trimming cost V 3 bases and J 3 bases, with 9 bases left between them. This CDR3 is built from 13 residues. CDR1 is LNHDA and CDR2 is SQIVND in the germline V gene (reference sequence).

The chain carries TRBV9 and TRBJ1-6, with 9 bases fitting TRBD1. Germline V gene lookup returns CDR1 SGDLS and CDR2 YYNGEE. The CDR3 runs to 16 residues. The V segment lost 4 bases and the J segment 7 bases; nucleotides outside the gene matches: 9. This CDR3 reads CASSPQGGQGNSPLHF. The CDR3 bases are TGTGCCAGCAGCCCACAGGGGGGACAGGGAAATTCACCCCTCCACTTT.